This T cell receptor (beta chain) was captured by sequencing in a study of response to subunit inactivated influenza vaccine. Study outcomes and limitations: Few additional T cells are recruited per seasonal influenza vaccination, authors suggested.

Germline CDR1 SGHTS, CDR2 YDEGEE. This CDR3 spans 15 amino acids. Trimming took 0 bases from V and 7 from J, leaving 14 bases between them. TCRdb passed the RT-PCR reads through MiXCR, listing each CDR3 protein once. The data contain under 800,000 distinct CDR3 sequences, about 14% of them seen just once; the ten biggest clones take up around 6.5%. Details on this clonotype: Its antigen is still unknown.

Here the sequenced sample was PBMCs from blood, taken 14 to 15 days before vaccination. The clonotype was recovered from a man aged 50 to 59 who received an inactivated influenza vaccine. The V call is TRBV5-8, the J call TRBJ1-5, with D hard to call. CDR3 amino acids: CASSLANHPRQPQHF. The CDR3 coding sequence is TGTGCCAGCAGCTTGGCGAATCACCCAAGGCAGCCCCAGCATTTT.